The 28 T cell receptor beta chains below were found in one sample sequenced in a study of T cells in Graves' hyperthyroidism and ophthalmopathy (dated by TCRdb to the late 2010s). Library preparation employed multiplex PCR. The run used an Illumina HiSeq 2000. TCR beta CDR3 regions were amplified from RNA transcripts. A first-round RT-PCR of the TCR CDR3 used the HTBI primer set with the Qiagen OneStep RT-PCR kit. Using fastp at Q25 and MiXCR, TCRdb reprocessed the public reads and kept productive beta chains. Identical CDR3 protein sequences are pooled into one entry, listed with their most common genes and DNA. Within this sample are around 700,000 distinct CDR3 sequences, with around 40% of them counted one time only. The leading ten clones occupy 30% to 40% of the sample. The sequenced sample was blood. Receptor source: a middle-aged woman with Graves' hyperthyroidism.

This chain links TRBV29-1 with TRBJ1-1, with TRBD1 matching over 7 bases. Germline CDR1 is SQVTM and CDR2 is ANQGSEA. J gave up 5 bases and V 4 bases, and 10 bases lay outside the gene matches. The CDR3 loop spans 14 amino acids. Here the CDR3 reads CSVAGTATPTEAFF. The CDR3 DNA reads TGCAGCGTTGCCGGGACAGCGACACCTACTGAAGCTTTCTTT.

The chain uses TRBV15 and TRBJ2-2; TRBD1 agrees at 7 bases. V was pared by 0 bases and J by 4 bases, with 8 bases of the junction left unmatched. Germline V gives CDR1 LNHNV, CDR2 YYDKDF (reference sequence). The CDR3 contains 17 residues. CDR3 coding DNA: TGTGCCACCAGCAGAGATCTGCGACAGGGCATCACCGGGGAGCTGTTTTTT. This encodes CATSRDLRQGITGELFF.

This clonotype was seen a few times. The gene calls are TRBV7-2 and TRBJ1-2; D is perhaps TRBD1 (6 bases). Trimming cost V 5 bases and J 5 bases, with 18 bases left between them. In germline, CDR1 is SGHTA, CDR2 FQGNSA. This CDR3 spans 15 amino acids. CDR3 sequence: CASSVPGGEIYGYTF. As DNA, the CDR3 is TGTGCCAGCAGCGTCCCCGGGGGCGAGATTTATGGCTACACCTTC.

This clonotype was picked up a small number of times. V and J are TRBV7-9 and TRBJ1-1; D may be TRBD1 (5 bases). From germline, CDR1 is SEHNR and CDR2 FQNEAQ (reference sequence). CDR3 length: 14 amino acids. The ends were cut back, 5 bases at V and 8 bases at J, with 18 bases in the middle. The CDR3 here is CASSPLRIQVEAFF. The CDR3 region has the DNA TGTGCCAGCAGCCCCCTAAGGATACAGGTGGAAGCTTTCTTT.

This clonotype occurred many times. The chain uses TRBV7-9 and TRBJ2-7; possibly TRBD2 for D (6 bases). With 1 base removed from V and 5 bases from J, the gap between germline ends came to 15 bases. This CDR3 region has 15 residues. CDR1 is SEHNR and CDR2 is FQNEAQ in the germline V gene (reference sequence). The CDR3 DNA follows: TGTGCCAGCAGCTTAGTGGAAGGAGGGTCCCACGAGCAGTACTTC. This encodes CASSLVEGGSHEQYF.

Only one count was recorded for this clonotype. The CDR3 end shows no conserved phenylalanine or tryptophan, and so a read error is likely. Because the CDR3's place on the DNA is in doubt, the DNA is left out and the CDR3 is given as listed by TCRdb. The chain employs TRBV10-3 and TRBJ1-2. The CDR3 is 8 amino acids in total, end residues counted. Germline values: CDR1 ENHRY, CDR2 SYGVKD. CDR3 residues: CAISGYKG.

This clonotype occurred a few times. The chain uses TRBV12-3 or TRBV12-4 and TRBJ2-7; 12 bases line up with TRBD2. The CDR3 totals 15 residues. The J segment lost 4 bases and the V segment lost 6 bases, leaving 7 bases of the junction unmatched. The chain's CDR3 is CASSRAGTSGYEQYF. CDR3 in DNA: TGTGCCAGCAGCCGTGCCGGGACTAGCGGGTACGAGCAGTACTTC.

The chain carries TRBV10-3 and TRBJ1-1; 9 nucleotides agree with TRBD1. This CDR3 is 13 amino acids long. The ends lost 6 bases at V and 4 bases at J; junction bases unmatched: 3. Germline V gives CDR1 ENHRY, CDR2 SYGVKD. Here the CDR3 DNA reads TGTGCCATCAGGAGGGACAGGGCCACTGAAGCTTTCTTT. Translation: CAIRRDRATEAFF.

This clonotype was seen many times. This rearrangement joins TRBV9 to TRBJ2-5; D might be TRBD2 (5 bases). Germline CDR1 is SGDLS and CDR2 is YYNGEE. The CDR3 has 14 residues. The germline V and J ends were trimmed by 0 bases and 5 bases, with 11 bases remaining between them. CDR3 in DNA: TGTGCCAGCAGCGTAGTGGCTAGCTGGGAGACCCAGTACTTC. Translated, it gives CASSVVASWETQYF.

The table lists this clonotype with many counts. This chain joins TRBV7-3 and TRBJ1-2, with D possibly matching TRBD1 (5 bases). This CDR3 is built from 14 residues. V lost 5 bases and J 7 bases, leaving 17 bases between the germline ends. CDR1 is SGHTA, CDR2 FQGTGA, per germline. CDR3 coding DNA: TGTGCCAGCAGCCTGTCCGGGGGGTCATCTGGCTACACCTTC. It is translated as CASSLSGGSSGYTF.

This clonotype was counted at least ten times. The chain uses TRBV7-3 and TRBJ2-2; possible D gene TRBD1, 6 bases. V was clipped by 7 bases and J by 3 bases, with 12 bases between them. The V gene's germline CDR1 is SGHTA and CDR2 FQGTGA. This CDR3 spans 14 amino acids. In nucleotides, the CDR3 is TGTGCCAGCAATTTAGGGGGAGACACCGGGGAGCTGTTTTTT. Its protein is CASNLGGDTGELFF.

This clonotype has just one count. Given a much more abundant clone one base away, this may be a read error. The chain combines TRBV7-6 with TRBJ1-1; no clear D gene. This CDR3 is 14 amino acids long. Per germline, CDR1 SGHVS and CDR2 FNYEAQ. The CDR3 DNA sequence: TGTGCCAACAGCCCGATCGCAACTTCTTCTGAAGCTTTCTTT. The encoded protein is CANSPIATSSEAFF.

This clonotype came up many times. One end of the junction does not line up with germline, which may come from a read error. The genes are TRBV2 and TRBJ1-3; 7 nucleotides agree with TRBD1. This CDR3 is 15 amino acids long. Germline CDR1 and CDR2: SNHLY and FYNNEI. The CDR3 region is CASSEGGRSGNTIYF. The DNA for the CDR3 is TGTGCCAGCAGCGAAGGGGGCCGCTCTGGAAACACCATATATTTT.

This chain connects TRBV7-9 to TRBJ2-5, with TRBD1 as a possible D gene (7 bases). V was clipped by 0 bases and J by 1 base, with 12 bases between them. The CDR3 length is 16 residues. Germline assignment: CDR1 SEHNR and CDR2 FQNEAQ (reference sequence). The CDR3 sequence is CASSLARQGGQETQYF. The CDR3 DNA sequence: TGTGCCAGCAGCTTAGCACGACAGGGAGGCCAAGAGACCCAGTACTTC.

The genes are TRBV10-3 and TRBJ1-2, with no clear D. Germline assignment: CDR1 ENHRY and CDR2 SYGVKD. This CDR3 is built from 13 residues. Trimming shortened V by 3 bases and J by 0 bases, and 5 bases separated the two germline ends. This CDR3 reads CAISDLSNYGYTF. As DNA, the CDR3 is TGTGCCATCAGTGACCTGTCTAACTATGGCTACACCTTC.

The chain carries TRBV12-3 or TRBV12-4 and TRBJ1-5, with 7 bases aligning to TRBD1. The V segment lost 6 bases and the J segment 7 bases; nucleotides outside the gene matches: 6. The CDR3 loop spans 13 amino acids. CDR3 sequence: CASRPGQDQPQHF. Written as DNA, the CDR3 is TGTGCCAGCAGACCCGGACAGGACCAGCCCCAGCATTTT.

At least ten counts were recorded for this clonotype. The chain combines TRBV10-3 with TRBJ2-2; possibly TRBD1 for D (6 bases). Trimming stripped 0 bases from V and 7 bases from J, with 12 bases between. Germline CDR1 is ENHRY and CDR2 is SYGVKD. The CDR3 totals 15 residues. The DNA of the CDR3 is TGTGCCATCAGTGAGTCTGGACAGACCGGCGGGGAGCTGTTTTTT. Translated: CAISESGQTGGELFF.

Remarks on this clonotype: A much larger clone sits a single nucleotide away, making a read error possible. The rearrangement uses TRBV5-2 and TRBJ1-2. TRBV5-2 is shown as a pseudogene. This CDR3 spans 15 amino acids. The CDR3 bases are TGTGCCAGCAATGAATCCTTAGACGGGAACTATGGCTACACCTTC. Protein product: CASNESLDGNYGYTF.

The chain is built from TRBV6-1 and TRBJ1-1, with D uncertain. CDR3 length: 13 residues. Germline lookup yields CDR1 MNHNS and CDR2 SASEGT. Deletions cut 6 bases from V and 4 bases from J, with 12 bases between. Here the CDR3 reads CASRLRYPTEAFF. CDR3 sequence (DNA): TGTGCCAGCAGGCTCCGGTACCCCACTGAAGCTTTCTTT.

This chain connects TRBV4-3 to TRBJ1-2, with 9 bases identical to TRBD1. Germline V CDR1 and CDR2: LGHNA, YSLEER. The CDR3 sequence is 16 residues long. Unmatched junction bases numbered 8, after V lost 0 bases and J lost 6 bases. The CDR3 sequence is CASSQEARDRVDGYTF. The CDR3 nucleotides read TGCGCCAGCAGCCAAGAAGCCCGGGACAGGGTTGATGGCTACACCTTC.

As to this clonotype: This may come from a read error, since a much larger clone is one base off. V is TRBV19 and J is TRBJ2-7; 7 nucleotides agree with TRBD1. The CDR3 runs 14 residues. Per the germline V gene, CDR1 is LNHDA and CDR2 is SQIVND (reference sequence). Trimming took 4 bases from V and 0 from J; bases not matched to a gene: 3. CDR3: CASSKGDSSYEQYF. The CDR3 nucleotides read TGTGCCAGTAGTAAAGGGGACAGCTCCTACGAGCAGTACTTC.

The J gene is TRBJ2-5, the V gene TRBV4-1; 7 bases align to TRBD1. This CDR3 has 14 amino acids. Losses at the gene ends were 3 bases for V and 1 base for J; bases not matched to a gene: 2. Germline V gene lookup returns CDR1 MGHRA and CDR2 YSYEKL. CDR3 sequence reads: CASSQRDSQETQYF. The CDR3, as DNA: TGCGCCAGCAGCCAGAGGGACAGCCAAGAGACCCAGTACTTC.

The V call is TRBV7-2, the J call TRBJ1-3, with a weak D call TRBD1 (5 bases). This CDR3 has 16 residues. V lost 2 bases to trimming and J lost 0 bases, with 11 bases between them. Germline CDR1 and CDR2: SGHTA and FQGNSA. The CDR3: CASSLLQGISGNTIYF. DNA for the CDR3: TGTGCCAGCAGCTTACTCCAGGGAATCTCTGGAAACACCATATATTTT.

This clonotype was detected ten times or more. The V and J genes are TRBV10-2 and TRBJ2-2; 9 nucleotides align to TRBD2. Per germline, CDR1 WSHSY and CDR2 SAAADI. Trimming took 6 bases from V and 4 from J; bases not matched to a gene: 6. The CDR3 is made up of 15 amino acids. CDR3 nucleotides: TGCGCCAGCAGGATAGCGGGAGCGAGCACCGGGGAGCTGTTTTTT. Translated: CASRIAGASTGELFF.

The V and J genes are TRBV19 and TRBJ2-7; 11 nucleotides match TRBD2. The CDR3 has 16 amino acids. CDR1 is LNHDA and CDR2 is SQIVND in the germline V gene (reference sequence). V shed 5 bases and J 6 bases; nucleotides not matched to a gene: 12. CDR3 DNA sequence: TGTGCCAGTAGTGCGGTAGCGGGGGGGCTTCCCTCCGAGCAGTACTTC. Its protein is CASSAVAGGLPSEQYF.

Concerning this clonotype: With a much larger clone just one base away, this may be a read error. This chain links TRBV10-3 with TRBJ1-5, with TRBD1 identical over 10 bases. Germline V CDR1 and CDR2: ENHRY, SYGVKD. The CDR3 totals 15 residues. CDR3 residues: CTTNSGTGGNQPQHF. The CDR3 nucleotides read TGTACCACCAACTCCGGGACAGGGGGCAATCAGCCCCAGCATTTT.

This clonotype was recorded many times. This chain uses TRBV6-5 with TRBJ1-1; D is uncertain. The CDR3 loop spans 13 amino acids. V was pared by 6 bases and J by 3 bases, with 11 bases between. Per the germline V gene, CDR1 is MNHEY and CDR2 is SVGAGI. CDR3 DNA sequence: TGTGCCAGCAGGGTTGACGGGGACACTGAAGCTTTCTTT. Its protein is CASRVDGDTEAFF.

The CDR3 nucleotides read TGCAGTGCTAGAGATTTCCAGACTAACTATGGCTACACCTTC. Translating it yields CSARDFQTNYGYTF. This chain uses TRBV20-1 with TRBJ1-2; D ambiguous. The CDR3 loop spans 14 amino acids. V was shortened by 0 bases and J by 0 bases, with 8 bases between the two germline ends. Germline CDR1 is DFQATT and CDR2 is SNEGSKA (reference sequence).